These 22 T cell receptor beta chains share one sample of origin, sequenced in a study of T cells after posttransplantation cyclophosphamide. Methotrexate plus calcineurin inhibitor accompanied controls' myeloablative marrow transplants; sampling was 1 year later. The assay was immunoSEQ multiplex PCR, and TCRdb's table has in-frame clones only and misses some. The sample carries more than 20,000 clones, 85% to 90% recorded once. Here the sequenced sample was PBMCs, taken approximately twelve months after allogeneic stem cell transplant with calcineurin inhibitor and methotrexate. These receptor sequences come from a female patient between 25 and 45 years old who received an allogeneic stem cell transplant from an unrelated donor, was CMV-positive, and had acute and chronic GVHD. A share of the T cells may be of graft donor origin.

The rearrangement joins TRBV2 to TRBJ1-1, with D unclear. Deletions cut 4 bases from V and 1 base from J, with 7 bases between. This CDR3 spans 13 amino acids. Germline lookup yields CDR1 SNHLY and CDR2 FYNNEI. CDR3 sequence reads: CASSGPSNTEAFF. The CDR3 DNA reads TGTGCCAGCAGTGGGCCCTCGAACACTGAAGCTTTCTTT.

V and J are TRBV7-2 and TRBJ2-2, with D uncertain. The germline CDR1 and CDR2 sequences are SGHTA and FQGNSA. V lost 5 bases and J lost 4, with 11 bases in between. The CDR3 length is 14 residues. The CDR3 protein is CASSHARSTGELFF. CDR3 sequence (DNA): TGTGCCAGCAGCCATGCAAGGAGCACCGGGGAGCTGTTTTTT.

The rearrangement links TRBV27 to TRBJ2-1; 9 bases align to TRBD1. The germline V gene encodes CDR1 MNHEY and CDR2 SMNVEV (reference sequence). The CDR3 is made up of 12 amino acids. V gave up 6 bases and J gave up 10 bases; unmatched junction bases: 4. CDR3: CASSSTGGEQFF. DNA for the CDR3: TGTGCCAGCAGCTCCACAGGGGGCGAGCAGTTCTTC.

This chain joins TRBV6-6 and TRBJ2-1, with TRBD1 identical over 9 bases. CDR1 is MNHNY, CDR2 SVGAGI, per germline (reference sequence). V gave up 5 bases and J gave up 4 bases; unmatched junction bases: 6. CDR3 length equals 15 residues. CDR3 bases: TGTGCCAGCAGTCGGACAGGGGATTTTTACAATGAGCAGTTCTTC. Translation: CASSRTGDFYNEQFF.

For this clone: At one boundary the junction diverges from the germline segment, which might be a read error. The chain has TRBV7-9 and TRBJ2-1; 8 bases are a match to TRBD2. The CDR3 has 16 amino acids. Looked up from germline, CDR1 is SEHNR and CDR2 is FQNEAQ (reference sequence). Written as DNA, the CDR3 is TGTGCCAGCAGCTCCCAAAAGGGACTAGTATACAGTGAGCAGTTCTTC. Amino acid sequence: CASSSQKGLVYSEQFF.

This clone appeared once. The V call is TRBV6-1, the J call TRBJ2-4, with a tentative D call TRBD1 (7 bases). CDR1 and CDR2 from the germline V gene are MNHNS and SASEGT. Trimming stripped 0 bases from V and 1 base from J, with 10 bases between. The CDR3 loop spans 16 amino acids. The CDR3, as DNA: TGTGCCAGCAGTGAAGCTTCAGGGGGGGCCAAAAACATTCAGTACTTC. As protein: CASSEASGGAKNIQYF.

The V call is TRBV5-1, the J call TRBJ1-6, with D possibly TRBD1 on 5 matching bases. Trimming cost V 2 bases and J 8 bases, with 11 bases left between them. This CDR3 has 14 amino acids. CDR1 and CDR2 from the germline V gene are SGHRS and YFSETQ. The CDR3 loop is CASSFRVVDSPLHF. The CDR3, as DNA: TGCGCCAGCAGCTTCAGGGTCGTCGATTCACCCCTCCACTTT.

Comment on this clone: Sequence at one end of the junction differs from germline and may be a read error. The genes are TRBV7-7 and TRBJ2-5; TRBD2 agrees at 7 bases. The germline gives CDR1 SSHAT, CDR2 FNYEAQ (reference sequence). This CDR3 comprises 16 residues. The CDR3 DNA sequence: TGTGCTAGCAGTCAATTTGGGAGGGGATATGGGGAGACCCAGTACTTC. It codes for CASSQFGRGYGETQYF.

The chain carries TRBV5-4 and TRBJ2-7; 9 bases are shared with TRBD1. The V segment lost 0 bases and the J segment 5 bases; nucleotides outside the gene matches: 9. The CDR3 sequence is 16 residues long. CDR1 and CDR2 from the germline V gene are SGHNT and YYREEE (reference sequence). In nucleotides, the CDR3 is TGTGCCAGCAGCTTGGCCCTCCGGACAGGGGAGGACGAGCAGTACTTC. Translated: CASSLALRTGEDEQYF.

This chain connects TRBV18 to TRBJ2-7; 8 nucleotides match TRBD2. The CDR3 has 14 amino acids. The ends lost 3 bases at V and 3 bases at J; junction bases unmatched: 4. Germline CDR1 and CDR2: KGHSH and LQKENI. The CDR3 DNA follows: TGTGCCAGCTCACCTCCCGCGGGGGGCTACGAGCAGTACTTC. Its protein is CASSPPAGGYEQYF.

A single count supports this clone. CDR3: CASSDLGGGAGELFF. As DNA, the CDR3 is TGTGCCAGCAGTGACTTGGGAGGGGGGGCCGGGGAGCTGTTTTTT. The chain recombines TRBV6-1 with TRBJ2-2; tentatively, D is TRBD2 (7 bases). The length of the CDR3 is 15 residues. Germline V gene sequence: CDR1 MNHNS, CDR2 SASEGT. The ends were cut back, 3 bases at V and 6 bases at J, with 14 bases in the middle.

CDR3 nucleotides: TGTGCCAGCAGCCCTGGACTAGCAAACATTCAGTACTTC. Translated: CASSPGLANIQYF. The chain is built from TRBV9 and TRBJ2-4; 8 nucleotides align to TRBD2. Germline lookup yields CDR1 SGDLS and CDR2 YYNGEE. This CDR3 contains 13 residues. V lost 4 bases and J lost 6; bases outside the gene matches: 3. Full variable domain (rest looked up from reference TRBV9 and TRBJ2-4): DSGVTQTPKHLITATGQRVTLRCSPRSGDLSVYWYQQSLDQGLQFLIQYYNGEERAKGNILERFSAQQFPDLHSELNLSSLELGDSALYFCASSPGLANIQYFGAGTRLSVL.

This clone showed up just once. The chain employs TRBV11-3 and TRBJ2-1; weak D call: TRBD1 (6 bases). Germline lookup yields CDR1 SGHNT and CDR2 YENEEA. V was trimmed by 5 bases and J by 7 bases, leaving 18 bases between them. The CDR3 has 15 amino acids. The chain's CDR3 is CASSPRDTEGNEQFF. The CDR3 bases are TGTGCCAGCAGCCCCCGGGACACCGAAGGGAATGAGCAGTTCTTC.

The chain recombines TRBV6-1 with TRBJ2-5; the match to TRBD2 covers 7 bases. Germline V gene sequence: CDR1 MNHNS, CDR2 SASEGT. This CDR3 spans 14 amino acids. V was pared by 2 bases and J by 5 bases, with 5 bases of the junction left unmatched. The CDR3 sequence is CASSEIGGRETQYF. The CDR3 DNA follows: TGTGCCAGCAGTGAAATCGGGGGGAGGGAGACCCAGTACTTC.

The chain carries TRBV6-1 and TRBJ1-4; the D is unclear. CDR3 length: 16 residues. Deletions cut 4 bases from V and 0 bases from J, with 12 bases between. The germline V gene has CDR1 MNHNS and CDR2 SASEGT. CDR3 sequence: CASSGTGFSTNEKLFF. CDR3 coding DNA: TGTGCCAGCAGTGGAACGGGATTCTCAACTAATGAAAAACTGTTTTTT.

The chain combines TRBV27 with TRBJ2-1; 11 bases line up with TRBD1. Trimming at V came to 5 bases and at J to 2 bases, leaving 5 bases not matched to a gene. Germline CDR1 MNHEY, CDR2 SMNVEV (reference sequence). This CDR3 has 16 amino acids. The CDR3 region has the DNA TGTGCCAGCAGTCCTTTGGGACAGGGGGCCTACAATGAGCAGTTCTTC. Encoded protein: CASSPLGQGAYNEQFF.

The chain recombines TRBV7-9 with TRBJ2-5; maybe TRBD2 (6 bases). V lost 1 base to trimming and J lost 4 bases, with 7 bases between them. CDR3 length equals 13 residues. The germline CDR1 and CDR2 sequences are SEHNR and FQNEAQ (reference sequence). CDR3 nucleotides: TGTGCCAGCAGCTTAGGGGAGGTAGAGACCCAGTACTTC. This codes for CASSLGEVETQYF.

The V call is TRBV27, the J call TRBJ2-3; maybe TRBD2 (6 bases). The CDR3 runs 15 residues. V dropped 5 bases and J dropped 4 bases, with 16 bases sitting between them. Germline CDR1 MNHEY, CDR2 SMNVEV (reference sequence). This CDR3 is CASSPLGGISDTQYF. CDR3 nucleotides: TGTGCCAGCAGTCCGTTGGGCGGGATCTCAGATACGCAGTATTTT.

This clone has only a few counts. This chain connects TRBV19 to TRBJ1-1; maybe TRBD1 (5 bases). There are 13 residues in the CDR3. Germline V gene lookup returns CDR1 LNHDA and CDR2 SQIVND (reference sequence). Deletions cut 6 bases from V and 4 bases from J, with 12 bases between. As DNA, the CDR3 is TGTGCCAGTAGGAGGGACTTATCCACTGAAGCTTTCTTT. It codes for CASRRDLSTEAFF.

J is TRBJ2-7 and V is TRBV5-8; D gene unclear. Germline V gene data show CDR1 as SGHTS and CDR2 as YDEGEE. The CDR3 sequence is 14 residues long. The germline V and J ends were trimmed by 1 base and 4 bases, with 12 bases remaining between them. The CDR3 DNA is TGTGCCAGCAGCTTGATGCAGGCCTCGTACGAGCAGTACGTC. Translation: CASSLMQASYEQYV.

This chain uses TRBV29-1 with TRBJ1-1; TRBD1 aligns across 8 bases. With V trimmed by 8 bases and J by 0 bases, 8 bases remained unmatched. The CDR3 runs to 14 residues. Per the germline V gene, CDR1 is SQVTM and CDR2 is ANQGSEA. The CDR3: CSFQGAPMNTEAFF. In DNA form, the CDR3 reads TGCAGCTTCCAGGGGGCCCCGATGAACACTGAAGCTTTCTTT.

CDR3 protein: CASSLSRVVGETQYF. The CDR3, as DNA: TGTGCCAGCAGTTTATCGCGGGTCGTGGGTGAGACCCAGTACTTC. J is TRBJ2-7 and V is TRBV27, with a weak D call TRBD2 (5 bases). The better agreement between TRBJ2-5 and the DNA end casts doubt on the J call. In germline, CDR1 is MNHEY, CDR2 SMNVEV (reference sequence). The CDR3 is made up of 15 amino acids.